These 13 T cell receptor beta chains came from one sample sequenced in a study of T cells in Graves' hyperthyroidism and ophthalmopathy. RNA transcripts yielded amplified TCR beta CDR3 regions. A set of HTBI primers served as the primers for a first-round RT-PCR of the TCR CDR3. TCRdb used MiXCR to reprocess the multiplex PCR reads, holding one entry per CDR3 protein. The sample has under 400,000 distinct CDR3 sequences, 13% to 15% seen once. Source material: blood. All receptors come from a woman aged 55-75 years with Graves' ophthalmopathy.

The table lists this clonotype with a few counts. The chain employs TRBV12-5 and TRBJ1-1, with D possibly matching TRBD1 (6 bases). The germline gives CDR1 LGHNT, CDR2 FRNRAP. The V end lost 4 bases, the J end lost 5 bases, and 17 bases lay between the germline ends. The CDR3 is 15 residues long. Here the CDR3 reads CASGSFRFGQTEAFF. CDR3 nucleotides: TGTGCTAGTGGTTCCTTCAGATTTGGACAGACTGAAGCTTTCTTT.

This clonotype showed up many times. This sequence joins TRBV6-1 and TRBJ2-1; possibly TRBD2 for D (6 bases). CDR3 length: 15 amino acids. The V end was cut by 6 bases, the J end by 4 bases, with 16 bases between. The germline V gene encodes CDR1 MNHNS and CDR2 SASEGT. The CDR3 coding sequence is TGTGCCAGCAGCAGACTAGTGGGGGTTTACAATGAGCAGTTCTTC. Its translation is CASSRLVGVYNEQFF.

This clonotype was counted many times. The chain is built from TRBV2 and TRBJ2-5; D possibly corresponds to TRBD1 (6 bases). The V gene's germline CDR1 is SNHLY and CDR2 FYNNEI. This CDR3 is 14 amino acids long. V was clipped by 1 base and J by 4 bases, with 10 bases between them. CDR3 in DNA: TGTGCCAGCAGTGAAGGGGGGCTACCAGAGACCCAGTACTTC. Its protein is CASSEGGLPETQYF.

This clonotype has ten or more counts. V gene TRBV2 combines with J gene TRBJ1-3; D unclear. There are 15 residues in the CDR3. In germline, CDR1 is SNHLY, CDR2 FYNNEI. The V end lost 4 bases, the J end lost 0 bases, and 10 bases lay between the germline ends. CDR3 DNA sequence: TGTGCCAGCAGTGTTGCCCCGAGCTCTGGAAACACCATATATTTT. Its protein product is CASSVAPSSGNTIYF.

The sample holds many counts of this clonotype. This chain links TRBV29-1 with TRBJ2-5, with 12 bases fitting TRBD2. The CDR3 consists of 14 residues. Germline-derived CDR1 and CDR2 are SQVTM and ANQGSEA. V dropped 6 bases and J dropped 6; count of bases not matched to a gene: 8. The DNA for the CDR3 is TGCAGCGTCCTAGCGGGAGGGCCGGGGCAGACCCAGTACTTC. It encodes CSVLAGGPGQTQYF.

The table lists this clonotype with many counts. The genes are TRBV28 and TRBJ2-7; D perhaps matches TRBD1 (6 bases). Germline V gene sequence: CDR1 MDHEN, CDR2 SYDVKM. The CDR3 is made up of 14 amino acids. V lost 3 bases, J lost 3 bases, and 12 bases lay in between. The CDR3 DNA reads TGTGCCAGCAGTTTCCCGGGACAAATCTACGAGCAGTACTTC. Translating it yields CASSFPGQIYEQYF.

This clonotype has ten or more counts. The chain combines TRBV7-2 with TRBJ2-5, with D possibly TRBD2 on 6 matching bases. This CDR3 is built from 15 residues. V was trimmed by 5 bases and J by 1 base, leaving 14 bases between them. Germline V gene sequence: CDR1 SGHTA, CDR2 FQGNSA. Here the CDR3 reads CASSQQAGVQETQYF. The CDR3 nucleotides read TGTGCCAGCAGCCAACAAGCGGGCGTCCAAGAGACCCAGTACTTC.

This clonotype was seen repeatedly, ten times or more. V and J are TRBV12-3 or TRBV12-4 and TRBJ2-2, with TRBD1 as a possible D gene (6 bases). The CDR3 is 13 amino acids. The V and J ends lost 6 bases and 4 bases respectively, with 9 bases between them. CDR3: CASRGHSTGELFF. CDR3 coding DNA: TGTGCCAGCAGGGGACACTCCACCGGGGAGCTGTTTTTT.

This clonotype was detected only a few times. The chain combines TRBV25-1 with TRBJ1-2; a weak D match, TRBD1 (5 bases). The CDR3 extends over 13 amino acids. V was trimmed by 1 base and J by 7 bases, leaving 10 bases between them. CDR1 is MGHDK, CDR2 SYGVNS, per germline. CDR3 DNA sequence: TGTGCCAGCAGTGAATTCCGGGACCGTGGCTACACCTTC. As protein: CASSEFRDRGYTF.

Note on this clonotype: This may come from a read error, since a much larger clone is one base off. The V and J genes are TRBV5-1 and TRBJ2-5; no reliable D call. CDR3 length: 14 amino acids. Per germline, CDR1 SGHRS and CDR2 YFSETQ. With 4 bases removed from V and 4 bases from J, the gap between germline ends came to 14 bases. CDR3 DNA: TGCGCCAGCAGCACAGCCAACAGAGGAGAGACCCAGTACTTC. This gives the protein CASSTANRGETQYF.

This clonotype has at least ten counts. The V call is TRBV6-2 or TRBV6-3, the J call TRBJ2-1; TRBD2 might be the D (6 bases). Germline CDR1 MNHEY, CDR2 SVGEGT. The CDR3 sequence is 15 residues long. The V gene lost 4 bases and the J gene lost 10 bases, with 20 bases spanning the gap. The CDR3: CASSFRRRGGEEQFF. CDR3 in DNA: TGTGCCAGCAGTTTCAGGCGGCGGGGTGGTGAGGAGCAGTTCTTC.

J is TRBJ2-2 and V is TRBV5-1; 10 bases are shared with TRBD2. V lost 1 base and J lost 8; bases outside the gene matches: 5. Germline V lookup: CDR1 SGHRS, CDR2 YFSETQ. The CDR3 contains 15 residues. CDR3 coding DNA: TGCGCCAGCAGCTTGTTCCTAGCGGGAGCTGGGGAGCTGTTTTTT. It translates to CASSLFLAGAGELFF.

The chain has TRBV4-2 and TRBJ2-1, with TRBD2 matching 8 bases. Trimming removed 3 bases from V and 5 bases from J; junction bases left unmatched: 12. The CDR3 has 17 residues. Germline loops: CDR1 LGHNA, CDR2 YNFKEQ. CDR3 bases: TGTGCCAGCAGCCAGGACGGGGCGGGAGGTTCGGACAATGAGCAGTTCTTC. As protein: CASSQDGAGGSDNEQFF.